A single sample is the source of the 25 T cell receptor beta chains below, sequenced in a study of T cells in Graves' hyperthyroidism and ophthalmopathy. Amplified TCR beta CDR3 regions derived from RNA transcripts. Researchers ran a first-round RT-PCR on the TCR CDR3 using the HTBI primer set. TCRdb redid the calling of the multiplex PCR reads with MiXCR, one entry per CDR3 protein. The sample lists roughly 250,000 distinct CDR3 sequences, over 15% seen once, with under 35% in the top ten. The specimen sequenced was blood. All receptors derive from a woman aged 18 to 35 with Graves' ophthalmopathy.

A note on this clonotype: A much larger clone is a single base away; this may be a read error. The CDR3 loop reads CASSLNRHIYNEQFF. The CDR3 nucleotides are TGTGCCAGCAGTTTAAATCGGCATATATACAATGAGCAGTTCTTC. The chain recombines TRBV12-3 or TRBV12-4 with TRBJ2-1; unclear D gene. The ends were cut back, 2 bases at V and 4 bases at J, with 12 bases in the middle. The CDR3 spans 15 residues.

The rearrangement uses TRBV12-3 or TRBV12-4 and TRBJ2-1, with a possible D match to TRBD2 (6 bases). TRBJ2-7 matches the DNA end more closely, so the J call is doubtful. The CDR3 has 17 amino acids. CDR3 sequence: CASSLTTGASSYNEQYF. The CDR3 DNA is TGTGCCAGCAGTTTAACCACGGGAGCGAGCTCCTACAATGAGCAGTACTTC.

This clonotype has at least ten counts. The chain couples TRBV30 to TRBJ1-1; possibly TRBD1 for D (6 bases). CDR1 and CDR2 from the germline V gene are GTSNPN and SVGIG (reference sequence). The CDR3 runs 13 residues. CDR3 sequence (DNA): TGTGCACATGGGACACTCCTCAACACTGAAGCTTTCTTT. It yields the protein CAHGTLLNTEAFF.

This clonotype was seen at least ten times. The CDR3 coding sequence is TGCAGTGCTAGAGATTCCAGCGGGAGAAGGACAGATACGCAGTATTTT. This sequence encodes CSARDSSGRRTDTQYF. V usage is TRBV20-1 and J usage is TRBJ2-3, with TRBD2 matching 8 bases. The CDR3 contains 16 residues. V lost 0 bases and J lost 3; bases outside the gene matches: 8. Germline CDR1 reads DFQATT; CDR2 reads SNEGSKA (reference sequence).

The table lists this clonotype with many counts. The rearrangement joins TRBV28 to TRBJ2-1; 9 bases agree with TRBD2. V lost 2 bases, J lost 5 bases, and 10 bases stayed unmatched. Germline CDR1 MDHEN, CDR2 SYDVKM. This CDR3 has 17 amino acids. CDR3 region: CASSLLVAGESHNEQFF. CDR3 sequence (DNA): TGTGCCAGCAGTTTACTCGTAGCGGGAGAGAGCCACAATGAGCAGTTCTTC.

This clonotype was seen repeatedly, ten times or more. Here the CDR3 reads CASGKGDEQFF. The CDR3 DNA follows: TGTGCCAGCGGAAAGGGGGATGAGCAGTTCTTC. This rearrangement joins TRBV27 to TRBJ2-1, with D possibly TRBD1 on 6 matching bases. V was shortened by 8 bases and J by 8 bases, with 10 bases between the two germline ends. This CDR3 contains 11 residues. CDR1 MNHEY and CDR2 SMNVEV come from the germline V gene (reference sequence).

To note about this clonotype: A read error may be the cause here, since a much bigger clone is one base away. The chain links TRBV27 to TRBJ2-7; a weak D match, TRBD1 (6 bases). CDR1 and CDR2 (germline): MNHEY, SMNVEV (reference sequence). The CDR3 length is 14 residues. The CDR3 protein is CTSSPGQSNGEQYF. CDR3 sequence (DNA): TGTACCAGCAGTCCAGGACAGTCTAATGGCGAGCAGTACTTC.

This clonotype was detected many times. The rearrangement joins TRBV20-1 to TRBJ2-7; 9 bases are shared with TRBD2. The CDR3 sequence is 14 residues long. Germline CDR1 reads DFQATT; CDR2 reads SNEGSKA (reference sequence). Trimming removed 5 bases from V and 6 bases from J; junction bases left unmatched: 11. CDR3 nucleotide sequence: TGCAGTGCTGGGATAGCGGGAGAAGGCTCCGAGCAGTACTTC. It translates to CSAGIAGEGSEQYF.

This clonotype was observed at least ten times. The chain couples TRBV27 to TRBJ2-3; 12 bases align to TRBD2. This CDR3 is 17 amino acids long. The V gene end was trimmed by 5 bases and the J gene end by 8 bases; junction bases not matched to a gene: 14. Germline V CDR1 and CDR2: MNHEY, SMNVEV (reference sequence). As DNA, the CDR3 is TGTGCCAGCAGTACCCTCGGACTAGCGGGAATTAAGGGTACGCAGTATTTT. Protein product: CASSTLGLAGIKGTQYF.

There are many counts of this clonotype. This rearrangement joins TRBV28 to TRBJ2-3; the match to TRBD2 covers 9 bases. The J segment lost 0 bases and the V segment lost 5 bases, leaving 3 bases of the junction unmatched. The CDR3 consists of 15 residues. Germline CDR1 and CDR2: MDHEN and SYDVKM. The CDR3 here is CASSVAGVSTDTQYF. The DNA for the CDR3 is TGTGCCAGCAGTGTAGCGGGAGTAAGCACAGATACGCAGTATTTT.

J is TRBJ2-3 and V is TRBV5-1; D remains ambiguous. The CDR3 totals 13 residues. Germline V gene sequence: CDR1 SGHRS, CDR2 YFSETQ. V was trimmed by 7 bases and J by 3 bases, leaving 12 bases between them. The CDR3 loop reads CASAGARTDTQYF. Here the CDR3 DNA reads TGCGCCAGCGCCGGAGCACGGACAGATACGCAGTATTTT.

This clonotype was seen repeatedly, ten times or more. V gene TRBV13 combines with J gene TRBJ1-3; D remains ambiguous. Germline loops: CDR1 PRHDT, CDR2 FYEKMQ (reference sequence). V was cut by 5 bases and J by 2 bases, with 19 bases left in between. This CDR3 has 17 residues. The CDR3 is CASSLLLLGSPGNTIYF. The CDR3 region has the DNA TGTGCCAGCAGCCTGCTGTTACTTGGCAGCCCTGGAAACACCATATATTTT.

The chain joins TRBV19 to TRBJ2-1; D is undetermined. The V gene lost 6 bases and the J gene lost 0 bases, with 12 bases spanning the gap. The CDR3 runs to 15 residues. CDR1 LNHDA and CDR2 SQIVND come from the germline V gene (reference sequence). DNA for the CDR3: TGTGCCAGTAGCCCCTGGAGCGACTCCTACAATGAGCAGTTCTTC. Protein sequence: CASSPWSDSYNEQFF.

A few counts support this clonotype. The rearrangement links TRBV28 to TRBJ1-4; D perhaps matches TRBD1 (5 bases). CDR1 and CDR2 (germline): MDHEN, SYDVKM. V was clipped by 6 bases and J by 0 bases, with 11 bases between them. There are 15 residues in the CDR3. The CDR3 sequence: CASSPWGATNEKLFF. The CDR3 region has the DNA TGTGCCAGCAGCCCCTGGGGGGCAACTAATGAAAAACTGTTTTTT.

This clonotype was seen only a few times. This sequence joins TRBV2 and TRBJ2-2; D is uncertain. The CDR3 spans 11 residues. Germline CDR1 reads SNHLY; CDR2 reads FYNNEI. V lost 7 bases and J lost 7, with 7 bases in between. This chain's CDR3 is CASTPLGELFF. In DNA form, the CDR3 reads TGTGCCAGCACCCCCCTCGGGGAGCTGTTTTTT. The full variable domain, with the rest looked up from reference TRBV2 and TRBJ2-2, is EPEVTQTPSHQVTQMGQEVILRCVPISNHLYFYWYRQILGQKVEFLVSFYNNEISEKSEIFDDQFSVERPDGSNFTLKIRSTKLEDSAMYFCASTPLGELFFGEGSRLTVL.

V is TRBV7-9 and J is TRBJ2-1, with D perhaps matching TRBD2 (7 bases). V gave up 1 base and J gave up 5 bases, with 15 bases separating them. Germline V CDR1 and CDR2: SEHNR, FQNEAQ (reference sequence). This CDR3 has 16 amino acids. CDR3 nucleotide sequence: TGTGCCAGCAGCTTAGGTCACAGGGAGGGGAACAATGAGCAGTTCTTC. This encodes CASSLGHREGNNEQFF.

This clonotype was counted at least ten times. The V gene is TRBV9, the J gene TRBJ2-2; tentatively, D is TRBD2 (5 bases). The V gene's germline CDR1 is SGDLS and CDR2 YYNGEE. This CDR3 has 15 amino acids. V lost 0 bases, J lost 4 bases, and 10 bases lay in between. The chain's CDR3 is CASSVGGSGTGELFF. As DNA, the CDR3 is TGTGCCAGCAGCGTAGGCGGGTCGGGCACCGGGGAGCTGTTTTTT.

This clonotype was observed at least ten times. The J gene is TRBJ1-6, the V gene TRBV30; D gene unclear. From germline, CDR1 is GTSNPN and CDR2 SVGIG (reference sequence). The CDR3 is 13 amino acids. The germline V and J ends were trimmed by 1 base and 7 bases, with 8 bases remaining between them. CDR3 region: CAWSGFRNSPLHF. The DNA of the CDR3 is TGTGCCTGGAGTGGGTTCCGAAATTCACCCCTCCACTTT. Full variable domain (outside the CDR3, taken from reference TRBV30 and TRBJ1-6): SQTIHQWPATLVQPVGSPLSLECTVEGTSNPNLYWYRQAAGRGLQLLFYSVGIGQISSEVPQNLSASRPQDRQFILSSKKLLLSDSGFYLCAWSGFRNSPLHFGNGTRLTVT.

At least ten counts were recorded for this clonotype. This chain joins TRBV28 and TRBJ1-5; a weak D match, TRBD1 (5 bases). Between the trimmed V and J ends, which lost 2 bases and 5 bases, there was a span of 13 bases. CDR1 and CDR2 (germline): MDHEN, SYDVKM. The length of the CDR3 is 15 residues. The CDR3 coding sequence is TGTGCCAGCAGTTTAGACAGCGTGATACATCAGCCCCAGCATTTT. Its protein is CASSLDSVIHQPQHF.

At least ten counts were recorded for this clonotype. V is TRBV6-2 or TRBV6-3 and J is TRBJ2-7; D remains unclear. Germline CDR1 reads MNHEY; CDR2 reads SVGEGT. The CDR3 extends over 14 amino acids. Trimming took off 9 bases at V and 3 bases at J, with 18 bases between the two ends. DNA for the CDR3: TGTGCCAGTTCCCCGGTGAACCTAGGCTACGAGCAGTACTTC. Translating gives CASSPVNLGYEQYF.

This clonotype was found a few times. The chain joins TRBV28 to TRBJ2-3, with 12 nucleotides matching TRBD2. J lost 4 bases, V lost 6 bases, and 5 bases had no gene match. The germline V gene has CDR1 MDHEN and CDR2 SYDVKM. This CDR3 is 15 amino acids long. The CDR3 DNA sequence: TGTGCCAGCAGCTGGCTAGCGGGAGGGCCAGATACGCAGTATTTT. This sequence encodes CASSWLAGGPDTQYF.

CDR3 protein: CASSEGGANEKLFF. Written as DNA, the CDR3 is TGTGCCAGCAGTGAAGGGGGAGCTAATGAAAAACTGTTTTTT. The V and J genes are TRBV2 and TRBJ1-4, with D uncertain. Germline CDR1 is SNHLY and CDR2 is FYNNEI. The V gene lost 1 base and the J gene lost 3 bases, with 6 bases spanning the gap. The CDR3 sequence is 14 residues long.

This clonotype appeared many times. J is TRBJ2-1 and V is TRBV5-1, with 7 bases aligning to TRBD1. CDR3 length: 15 amino acids. CDR1 is SGHRS and CDR2 is YFSETQ in the germline V gene. Unmatched junction bases numbered 5, after V lost 5 bases and J lost 0 bases. Here the CDR3 DNA reads TGCGCCAGCAGGACAGGGTTTCCCTCCTACAATGAGCAGTTCTTC. Its translation: CASRTGFPSYNEQFF.

This clonotype was seen repeatedly, ten times or more. The chain recombines TRBV29-1 with TRBJ2-1, with D possibly matching TRBD2 (7 bases). V lost 6 bases to trimming and J lost 0 bases, with 12 bases between them. This CDR3 is built from 14 residues. Germline V gene sequence: CDR1 SQVTM, CDR2 ANQGSEA. The CDR3 nucleotides read TGCAGCGTACGCGGGGGCAGCTCCTACAATGAGCAGTTCTTC. Its translation: CSVRGGSSYNEQFF.

This clonotype was seen ten or more times. This sequence joins TRBV30 and TRBJ2-1; 10 nucleotides align to TRBD2. Germline V gives CDR1 GTSNPN, CDR2 SVGIG (reference sequence). The CDR3 totals 15 residues. The trim removed 3 bases at V and 2 bases at J, leaving 4 bases unmatched. Here the CDR3 reads CAWSLSGRAYNEQFF. The CDR3 region has the DNA TGTGCCTGGAGCCTAAGCGGGAGGGCCTACAATGAGCAGTTCTTC.